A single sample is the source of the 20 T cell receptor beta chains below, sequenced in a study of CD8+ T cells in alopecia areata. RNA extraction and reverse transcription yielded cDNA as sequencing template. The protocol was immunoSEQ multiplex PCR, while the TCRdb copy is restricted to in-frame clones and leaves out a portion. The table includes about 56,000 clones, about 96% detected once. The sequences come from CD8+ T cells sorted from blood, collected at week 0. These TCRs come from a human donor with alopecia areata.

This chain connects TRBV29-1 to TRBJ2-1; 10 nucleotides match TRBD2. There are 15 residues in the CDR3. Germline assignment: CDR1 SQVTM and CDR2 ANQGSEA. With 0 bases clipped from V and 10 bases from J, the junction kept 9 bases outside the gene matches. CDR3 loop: CSVEDRSGGAGEQFF. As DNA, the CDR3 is TGCAGCGTTGAAGACCGAAGCGGGGGGGCCGGGGAGCAGTTCTTC.

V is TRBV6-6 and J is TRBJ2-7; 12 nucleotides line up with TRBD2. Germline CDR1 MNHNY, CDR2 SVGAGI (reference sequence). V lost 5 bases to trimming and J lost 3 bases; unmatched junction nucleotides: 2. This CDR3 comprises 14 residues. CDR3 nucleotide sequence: TGTGCCAGCAGTCAACTAGCGGGGGGCTACGAGCAGTACTTC. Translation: CASSQLAGGYEQYF.

Written as DNA, the CDR3 is TGTGCCAGCAGCTTTCGGGACCTTGACTATGGCTACACCTTC. It translates to CASSFRDLDYGYTF. V and J are TRBV7-9 and TRBJ1-2; TRBD1 might be the D (5 bases). The CDR3 spans 14 residues. CDR1 and CDR2 (germline): SEHNR, FQNEAQ (reference sequence). V was pared by 3 bases and J by 3 bases, with 11 bases between.

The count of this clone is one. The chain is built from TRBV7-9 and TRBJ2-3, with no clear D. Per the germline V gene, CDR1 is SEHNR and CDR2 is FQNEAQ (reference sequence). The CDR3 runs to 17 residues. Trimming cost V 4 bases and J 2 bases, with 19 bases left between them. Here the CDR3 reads CASSSSRRAHPTDTQYF. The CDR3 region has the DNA TGTGCCAGCAGCTCTTCTCGTCGGGCCCACCCCACAGATACGCAGTATTTT.

Here the CDR3 DNA reads TGTGCCAGCAGTTTCAACGGACAGATTTACAATGAGCAGTTCTTC. It yields the protein CASSFNGQIYNEQFF. The chain is built from TRBV27 and TRBJ2-1; TRBD1 might be the D (6 bases). Trimming removed 3 bases from V and 4 bases from J, with 13 bases in between. The CDR3 has 15 residues. Germline assignment: CDR1 MNHEY and CDR2 SMNVEV (reference sequence).

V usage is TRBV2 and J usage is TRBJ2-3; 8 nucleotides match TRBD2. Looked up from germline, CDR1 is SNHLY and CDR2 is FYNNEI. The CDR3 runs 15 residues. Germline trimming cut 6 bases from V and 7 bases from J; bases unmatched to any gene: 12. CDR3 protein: CASSDPGGAGNTQYF. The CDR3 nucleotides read TGTGCCAGCAGCGATCCGGGGGGGGCCGGTAATACGCAGTATTTT.

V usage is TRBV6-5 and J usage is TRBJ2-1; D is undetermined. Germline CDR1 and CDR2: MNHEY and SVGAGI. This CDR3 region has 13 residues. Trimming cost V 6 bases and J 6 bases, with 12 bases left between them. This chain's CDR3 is CASRINLLNEQFF. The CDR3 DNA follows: TGTGCCAGCAGAATAAATCTTCTCAATGAGCAGTTCTTC.

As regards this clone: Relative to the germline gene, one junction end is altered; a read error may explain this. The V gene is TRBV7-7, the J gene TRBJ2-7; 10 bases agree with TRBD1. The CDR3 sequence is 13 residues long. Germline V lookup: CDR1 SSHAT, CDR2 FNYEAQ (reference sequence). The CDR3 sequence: CASSQDRGDEQYF. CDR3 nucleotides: TGTGCTAGCAGCCAGGACAGGGGGGACGAGCAGTACTTC.

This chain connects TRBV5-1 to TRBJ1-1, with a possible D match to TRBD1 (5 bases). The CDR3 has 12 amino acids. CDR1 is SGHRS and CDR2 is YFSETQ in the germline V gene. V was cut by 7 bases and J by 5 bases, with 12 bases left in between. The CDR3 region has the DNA TGCGCCAGCCGGGGACTGGAGACTGAAGCTTTCTTT. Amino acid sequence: CASRGLETEAFF.

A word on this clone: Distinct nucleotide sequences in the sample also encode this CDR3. The CDR3: CASSLVLGETQYF. Here the CDR3 DNA reads TGTGCCAGCAGCTTAGTATTGGGGGAGACCCAGTACTTC. This chain uses TRBV7-2 with TRBJ2-5; no clear D gene. The CDR3 consists of 13 residues. Trimming removed 1 base at V and 5 bases at J, with 8 bases between. The germline gives CDR1 SGHTA, CDR2 FQGNSA.

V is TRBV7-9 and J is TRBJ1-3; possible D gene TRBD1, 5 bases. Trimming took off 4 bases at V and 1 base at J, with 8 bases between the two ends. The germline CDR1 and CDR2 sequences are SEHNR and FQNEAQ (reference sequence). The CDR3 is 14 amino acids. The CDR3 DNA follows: TGTGCCAGCAGCTCTCAGGGTTCTGGAAACACCATATATTTT. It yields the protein CASSSQGSGNTIYF.

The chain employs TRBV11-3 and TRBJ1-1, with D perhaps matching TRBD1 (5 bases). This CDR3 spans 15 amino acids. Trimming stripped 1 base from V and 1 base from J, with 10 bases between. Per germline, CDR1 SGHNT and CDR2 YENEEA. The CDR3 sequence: CASSLGWDGNTEAFF. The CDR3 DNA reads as TGTGCCAGCAGCTTAGGATGGGACGGGAACACTGAAGCTTTCTTT.

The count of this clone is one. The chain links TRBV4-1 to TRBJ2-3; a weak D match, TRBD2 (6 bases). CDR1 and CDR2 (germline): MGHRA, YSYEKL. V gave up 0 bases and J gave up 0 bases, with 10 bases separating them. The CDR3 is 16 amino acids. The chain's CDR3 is CASSQDGGSSTDTQYF. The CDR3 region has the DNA TGCGCCAGCAGCCAAGATGGGGGGTCCAGCACAGATACGCAGTATTTT.

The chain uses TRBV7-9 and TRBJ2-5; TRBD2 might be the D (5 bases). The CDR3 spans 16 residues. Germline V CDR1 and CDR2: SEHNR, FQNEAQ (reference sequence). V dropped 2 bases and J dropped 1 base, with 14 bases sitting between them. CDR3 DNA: TGTGCCAGCAGCTTAAAAGGAGGTCAGCTCCAAGAGACCCAGTACTTC. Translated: CASSLKGGQLQETQYF. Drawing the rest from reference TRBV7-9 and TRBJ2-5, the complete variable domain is DTGVSQNPRHKITKRGQNVTFRCDPISEHNRLYWYRQTLGQGPEFLTYFQNEAQLEKSRLLSDRFSAERPKGSFSTLEIQRTEQGDSAMYLCASSLKGGQLQETQYFGPGTRLLVL.

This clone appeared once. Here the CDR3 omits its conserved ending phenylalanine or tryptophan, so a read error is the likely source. The CDR3 nucleotides read TGCGCCAGCAACTCTGTCCTCGGGAGATACGAGCAGTACCTC. Its translation: CASNSVLGRYEQYL. J is TRBJ2-7 and V is TRBV5-1; D may be TRBD2 (6 bases). Trimming stripped 6 bases from V and 4 bases from J, with 17 bases between. The germline gives CDR1 SGHRS, CDR2 YFSETQ. CDR3 length: 14 residues.

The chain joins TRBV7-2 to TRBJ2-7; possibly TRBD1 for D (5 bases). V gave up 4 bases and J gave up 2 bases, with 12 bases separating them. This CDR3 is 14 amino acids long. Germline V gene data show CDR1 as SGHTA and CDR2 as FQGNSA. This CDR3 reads CASSSYRLTYEQYF. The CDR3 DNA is TGTGCCAGCAGCTCCTACAGGTTAACCTACGAGCAGTACTTC.

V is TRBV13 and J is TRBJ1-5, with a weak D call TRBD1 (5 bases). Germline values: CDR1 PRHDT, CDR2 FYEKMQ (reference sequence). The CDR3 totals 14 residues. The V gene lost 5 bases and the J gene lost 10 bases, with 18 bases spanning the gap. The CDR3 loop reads CASSMGDRAEPQHF. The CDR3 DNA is TGTGCCAGCAGCATGGGGGATAGGGCGGAACCCCAGCATTTT.

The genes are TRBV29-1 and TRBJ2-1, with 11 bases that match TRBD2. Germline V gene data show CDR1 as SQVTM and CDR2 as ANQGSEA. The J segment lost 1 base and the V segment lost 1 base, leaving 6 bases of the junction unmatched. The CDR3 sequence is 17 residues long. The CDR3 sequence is CSVEASGGPFSYNEQFF. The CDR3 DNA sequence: TGCAGCGTTGAAGCTAGCGGGGGGCCTTTTTCCTACAATGAGCAGTTCTTC.

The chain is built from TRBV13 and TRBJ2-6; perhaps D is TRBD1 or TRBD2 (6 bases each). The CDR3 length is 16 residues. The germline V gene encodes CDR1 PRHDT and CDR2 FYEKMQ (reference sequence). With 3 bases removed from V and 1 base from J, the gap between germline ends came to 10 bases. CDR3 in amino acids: CASSFIGGSGANVLTF. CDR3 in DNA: TGTGCCAGCAGCTTCATAGGGGGGTCTGGGGCCAACGTCCTGACTTTC. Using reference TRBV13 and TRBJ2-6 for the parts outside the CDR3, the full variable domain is AAGVIQSPRHLIKEKRETATLKCYPIPRHDTVYWYQQGPGQDPQFLISFYEKMQSDKGSIPDRFSAQQFSDYHSELNMSSLELGDSALYFCASSFIGGSGANVLTFGAGSRLTVL.

The CDR3 here is CASSRSTGGFNEQYF. Here the CDR3 DNA reads TGTGCCAGCTCACGCAGTACAGGAGGTTTCAACGAGCAGTACTTC. The rearrangement uses TRBV18 and TRBJ2-7; perhaps D is TRBD1 or TRBD2 (5 bases each). The CDR3 length is 15 residues. The V gene lost 4 bases and the J gene lost 5 bases, with 18 bases spanning the gap. Germline V gene data show CDR1 as KGHSH and CDR2 as LQKENI. The complete variable domain, with remaining parts taken from reference TRBV18 and TRBJ2-7, reads NAGVMQNPRHLVRRRGQEARLRCSPMKGHSHVYWYRQLPEEGLKFMVYLQKENIIDESGMPKERFSAEFPKEGPSILRIQQVVRGDSAAYFCASSRSTGGFNEQYFGPGTRLTVT.